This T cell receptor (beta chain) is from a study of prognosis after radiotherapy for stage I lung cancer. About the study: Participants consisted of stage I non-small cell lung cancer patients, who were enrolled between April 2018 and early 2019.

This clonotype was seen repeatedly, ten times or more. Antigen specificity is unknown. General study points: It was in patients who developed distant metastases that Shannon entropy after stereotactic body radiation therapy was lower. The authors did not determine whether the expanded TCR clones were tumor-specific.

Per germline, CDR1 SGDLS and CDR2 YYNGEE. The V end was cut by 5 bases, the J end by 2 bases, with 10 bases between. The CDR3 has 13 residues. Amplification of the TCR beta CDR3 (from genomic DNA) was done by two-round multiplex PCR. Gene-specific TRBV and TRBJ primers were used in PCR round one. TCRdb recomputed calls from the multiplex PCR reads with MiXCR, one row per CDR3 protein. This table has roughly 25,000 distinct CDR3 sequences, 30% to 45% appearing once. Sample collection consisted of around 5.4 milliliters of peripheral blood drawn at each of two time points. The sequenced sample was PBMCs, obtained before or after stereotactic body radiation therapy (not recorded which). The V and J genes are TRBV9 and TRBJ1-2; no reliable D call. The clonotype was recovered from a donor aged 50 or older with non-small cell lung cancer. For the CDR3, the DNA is TGTGCCAGCAGTACGCAGGAAAACTATGGCTACACCTTC. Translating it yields CASSTQENYGYTF.